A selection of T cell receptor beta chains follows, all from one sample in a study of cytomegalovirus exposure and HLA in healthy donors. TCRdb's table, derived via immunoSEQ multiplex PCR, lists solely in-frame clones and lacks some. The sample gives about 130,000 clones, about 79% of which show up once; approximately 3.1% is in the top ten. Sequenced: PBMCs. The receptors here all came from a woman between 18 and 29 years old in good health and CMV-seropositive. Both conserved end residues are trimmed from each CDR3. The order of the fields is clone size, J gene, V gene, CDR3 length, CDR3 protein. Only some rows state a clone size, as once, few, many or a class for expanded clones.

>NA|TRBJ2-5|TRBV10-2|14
ASRSLAGGYQETQY
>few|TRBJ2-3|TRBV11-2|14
ASSLGGDRSTDTQY
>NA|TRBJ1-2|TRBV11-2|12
ASSTIRDDYGYT
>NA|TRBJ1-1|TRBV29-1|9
SVVRGGEAF
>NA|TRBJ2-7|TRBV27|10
ASSLSGGEQY
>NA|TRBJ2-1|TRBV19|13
ASSKERGPYNEQF
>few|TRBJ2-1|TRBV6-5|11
ASRAGGYNEQF
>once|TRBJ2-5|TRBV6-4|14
ASGPPTGVGRETQY
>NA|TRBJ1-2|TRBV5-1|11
ASSSISDYGYT
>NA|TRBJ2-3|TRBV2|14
ASSEDGGGSTDTQY
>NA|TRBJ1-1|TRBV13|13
ASSSPQDGGTEAF
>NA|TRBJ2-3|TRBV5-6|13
ASSFSGESTDTQY
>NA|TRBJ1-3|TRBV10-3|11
AITEQTGNTIY
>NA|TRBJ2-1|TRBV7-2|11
ASSWDTYNEQF
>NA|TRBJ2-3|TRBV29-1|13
SVEPEAGGTDTQY
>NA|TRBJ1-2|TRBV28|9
ASSPDRVYT
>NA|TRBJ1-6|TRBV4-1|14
ASSQEGLSYNSPLH
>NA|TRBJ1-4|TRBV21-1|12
ASSGGREAGELF
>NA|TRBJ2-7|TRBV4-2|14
ASSQDVSGGPYEQY
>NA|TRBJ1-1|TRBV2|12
ASSEAFDRGLAF
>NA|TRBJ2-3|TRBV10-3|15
AISESVAARAGGTQY
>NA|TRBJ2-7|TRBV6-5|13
ASSYSPDSSYEQY
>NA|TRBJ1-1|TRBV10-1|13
ASKDRADTNTEAF
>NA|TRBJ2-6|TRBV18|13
ASSLDNSGANVLT
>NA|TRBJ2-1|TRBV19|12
ASSHLGSYNEQF
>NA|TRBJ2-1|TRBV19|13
ASSIGPNSYNEQF
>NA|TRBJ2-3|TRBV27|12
ASSFGGSTDTQY
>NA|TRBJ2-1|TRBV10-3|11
AIRDSSVNEQF
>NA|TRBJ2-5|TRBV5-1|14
ASSLALAGGQETQY
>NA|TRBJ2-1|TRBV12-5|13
ASGTLRGTYNEQF
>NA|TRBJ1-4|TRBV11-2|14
ASSLEFGHKDEKLF
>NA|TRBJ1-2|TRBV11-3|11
ASSLGGERGYT
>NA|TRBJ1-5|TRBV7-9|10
ASRRENQPQH
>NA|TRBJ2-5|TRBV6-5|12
ASSPWTGGETQY
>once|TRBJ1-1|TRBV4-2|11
ASSVRQGTEAF
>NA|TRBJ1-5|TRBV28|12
ASSLRSGSQPQH
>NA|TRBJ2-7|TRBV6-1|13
ASSEASGGIYEQY
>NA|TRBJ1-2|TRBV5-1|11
ASSLEQGAGYT
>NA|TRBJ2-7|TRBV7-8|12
ASSQPGDAYEQY
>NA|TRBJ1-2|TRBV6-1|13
ASSEMTGADYGYT
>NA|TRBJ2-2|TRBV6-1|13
ASSEGQGTTGELF
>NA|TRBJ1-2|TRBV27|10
ASSPQGNGYT
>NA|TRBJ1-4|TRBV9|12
ASSVQGGNEKLF
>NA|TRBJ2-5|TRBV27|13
ASSSARGGQETQY
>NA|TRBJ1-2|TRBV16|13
ASSQAGTANYGYT
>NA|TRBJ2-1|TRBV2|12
ASIAGETDNEQF
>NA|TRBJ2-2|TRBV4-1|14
ASSQARQVNTGELF
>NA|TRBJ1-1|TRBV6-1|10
ASRDRGTEAF
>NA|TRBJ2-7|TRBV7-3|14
ASSLVGGQSSYEQY
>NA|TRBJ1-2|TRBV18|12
ASSPTAGALGYT
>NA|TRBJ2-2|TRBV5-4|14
ASSLAGGVNTGELF
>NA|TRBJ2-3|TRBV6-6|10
ASSPHPDTQY
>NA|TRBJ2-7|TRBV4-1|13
ASSQDNGLAYEQY
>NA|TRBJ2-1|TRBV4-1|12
ASSQGGGASEQF